The following is a TCR beta chain sequence with its context. This clonotype was counted many times. Its antigen is unknown. Base qualities were left out, and no much larger clone turns up one base away. Explained via the paper, the time point label denotes: technical triplicate 2. For the unsorted PBMC libraries, 2 million PBMCs were stored in RNAlater at -80 degrees C until RNA extraction and were used to generate the libraries. PBMCs were separated from peripheral blood using Ficoll-Hypaque density gradient centrifugation and then cryopreserved in liquid nitrogen. This record belongs to a study of neurological immune-mediated disorders (dated by TCRdb to 2018 to 2020). In the study overall: Peripheral blood TCR-beta repertoires from patients with HTLV-I-associated myelopathy (HAM/TSP), patients with multiple sclerosis, and healthy controls were compared in the study using UMI-based sequencing. Longitudinal samples, technical triplicates and paired sorted CD4+ and CD8+ T-cell subsets, alongside PBMC samples, were included among the 90 to 130 TCR-beta libraries. Technical triplicate libraries were sequenced so that the variability in frequency of each individual clone could be precisely calculated. Of the 68 subjects in the cohort, roughly 14 were HAM/TSP patients, 34 were multiple sclerosis patients, and about 20 were healthy controls. What the work shows at the level of the full study, not this receptor alone: Expanded clones from different subjects shared no identical CDR3 amino acid sequences, which suggests that TCR-beta repertoires were private in all groups. TCR clonal expansion was highest in HAM/TSP patients and lowest in MS patients, with MS patients falling below even healthy controls.

To synthesize cDNA, template-switch 5'RACE was performed with a primer carrying a 10-nucleotide random unique molecular identifier so that each TCR transcript was tagged. Every sequencing run covered 15-18 subjects and yielded more than 160 million TCR-beta sequences. The RNeasy kit was used to extract total RNA. TCR-beta VDJ regions were amplified with primers for the TCR constant region and the 5'RACE anchor, using the KAPA Real-time Library Amplification kit. A first PCR added sample indexes and Illumina adaptors, and a second PCR then raised library yield. After purification with Ampure beads, the TCR product of roughly 650 bp was size-selected on a 2% E-gel SizeSelection system. Before pooling, libraries had their quality checked on a Bioanalyzer, their concentration measured with Qubit, and their quantity determined with the Kapa Library Quantification kit. Libraries were sequenced paired-end 2 x 150 bp on an Illumina HiSeq 2500. To increase sequence diversity, about 25-31% phiX was spiked into each library pool. The paper's data handling went like this. Quality-filtered reads were processed with the UMI-based MiGEC pipeline, which removed over 75% of raw TCR sequences during error correction. VDJ genes were aligned to IMGT germline references, and each clonotype was defined by a unique CDR3 amino acid sequence together with V-J genes. Clonal expansion, Shannon diversity and CDR3 relatedness were evaluated with VDJtools (CalcPairwiseDistances, ClusterSamples), while phylogenetic trees were built in CLCbio workbench. Expanded clones were defined as having at least 8 unique UMIs, based on coefficient-of-variation modelling across technical triplicates. TCRdb reworked the public reads: Q25 trimming with fastp, MiXCR clone assembly, productive beta chains retained. Rows matching on CDR3 protein sequence are summarized as one entry with the most common DNA and genes. TCRdb assigned the V and J calls; the authors' analysis was not used. This sample comprises more than 55,000 distinct CDR3 sequences, about 25% of them detected only once. The ten largest clonotypes hold about 4.5% of the sample.

The cysteine opens and the phenylalanine closes a CDR3 of 16 amino acids. Only the CDR3 DNA is retained, 48 bases long and in frame from the first base. The germline V gene (reference sequence) supplies CDR1 DFQATT and CDR2 SNEGSKA. The junction carries 16 bases between V and J, which are trimmed by 2 bases and 2 bases respectively. The source of this sequence is a man between 60 and 75 years old with HTLV-1-associated myelopathy (HAM/TSP). This chain is built from TRBV20-1 and TRBJ2-1; TRBD1 is a possible D gene, resting on 8 matching bases. The sample taken for sequencing was PBMCs. The CDR3 has the sequence CSARQGAGEAYNEQFF. The nucleotide sequence reads TGCAGTGCTAGACAGGGGGCGGGAGAGGCCTACAATGAGCAGTTCTTC.